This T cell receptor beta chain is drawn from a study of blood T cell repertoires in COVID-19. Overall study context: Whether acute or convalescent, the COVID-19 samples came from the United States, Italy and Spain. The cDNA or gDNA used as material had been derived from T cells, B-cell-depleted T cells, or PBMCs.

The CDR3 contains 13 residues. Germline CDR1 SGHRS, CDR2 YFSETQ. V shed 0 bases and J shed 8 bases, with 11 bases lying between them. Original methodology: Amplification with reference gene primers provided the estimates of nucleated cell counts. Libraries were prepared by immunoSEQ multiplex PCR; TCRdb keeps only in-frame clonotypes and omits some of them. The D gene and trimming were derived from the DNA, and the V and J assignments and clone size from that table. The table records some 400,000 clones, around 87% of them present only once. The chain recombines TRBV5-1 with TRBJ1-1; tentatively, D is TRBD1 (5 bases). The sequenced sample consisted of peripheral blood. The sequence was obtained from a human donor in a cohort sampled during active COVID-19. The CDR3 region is CASSLVATEEAFF. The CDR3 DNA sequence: TGCGCCAGCAGCTTGGTGGCGACAGAAGAAGCTTTCTTT.